Listed here are 20 T cell receptor beta chains from one sample, sequenced in a study of T cells in Graves' hyperthyroidism and ophthalmopathy. The investigators amplified TCR beta CDR3 regions from RNA transcripts. The study used the HTBI primer set for a first-round RT-PCR of the TCR CDR3. TCRdb independently ran MiXCR on the multiplex PCR reads; one entry per CDR3 protein. The sample holds hundreds of thousands of distinct CDR3 sequences, less than 45% seen once. The sequenced sample was peripheral blood or thyroid tissue (not recorded which). The receptors were gathered from an adult man with Graves' disease, either hyperthyroidism or ophthalmopathy (not recorded which).

Note on this clonotype: Its ends do not fully match the called genes, so a read error is possible. J is TRBJ1-5 and V is TRBV20-1, with D uncertain. CDR1 and CDR2 from the germline V gene are DFQATT and SNEGSKA (reference sequence). This CDR3 has 13 residues. The CDR3 protein is CSGGGLSIQPQHF. The CDR3 DNA reads TGCAGTGGAGGAGGACTTAGCATTCAGCCCCAGCATTTT.

This chain uses TRBV29-1 with TRBJ1-2; a weak D match, TRBD1 (6 bases). The CDR3 covers 11 residues. The germline V gene has CDR1 SQVTM and CDR2 ANQGSEA. V was clipped by 7 bases and J by 6 bases, with 12 bases between them. CDR3 region: CSGEQGDGYTF. Written as DNA, the CDR3 is TGCAGCGGGGAACAGGGCGATGGCTACACCTTC. Supplemented by reference TRBV29-1 and TRBJ1-2, the full variable domain reads SAVISQKPSRDICQRGTSLTIQCQVDSQVTMMFWYRQQPGQSLTLIATANQGSEATYESGFVIDKFPISRPNLTFSTLTVSNMSPEDSSIYLCSGEQGDGYTFGSGTRLTVV.

Notes on this clonotype: Compared with germline, one end of the junction differs, possibly owing to a read error. The V call is TRBV5-1, the J call TRBJ1-1, with D perhaps matching TRBD1 (6 bases). CDR1 and CDR2 (germline): SGHRS, YFSETQ. The CDR3 sequence is 16 residues long. The CDR3 DNA follows: TGTGCCAGCAGCTTGGGGGGGCTCCTTCACTACACTGAAGCTTTCTTT. It is translated as CASSLGGLLHYTEAFF.

Turning to this clonotype: This may be a read error: a much more frequent sequence differs by one nucleotide. V and J are TRBV5-1 and TRBJ1-1; no reliable D call. Germline V gene sequence: CDR1 SGHRS, CDR2 YFSETQ. The CDR3 has 10 residues. As DNA, the CDR3 is TGCGTCAGCAGCTTCGGCAGGGCTTTCTTT. Its protein product is CVSSFGRAFF.

Notes on this clonotype: This could be a read error, since a much larger clone is one nucleotide away. The chain employs TRBV19 and TRBJ1-6; 7 bases align to TRBD1. The CDR3 length is 16 residues. The germline V gene encodes CDR1 LNHDA and CDR2 SQIVND (reference sequence). The CDR3 nucleotides are TGTGCCAGTACCCCGACGAGAACAGGGGCGAATTCACCCCTCCTCTTT. It is translated as CASTPTRTGANSPLLF.

V gene TRBV19 combines with J gene TRBJ2-1; 14 positions agree with TRBD2. The germline gives CDR1 LNHDA, CDR2 SQIVND (reference sequence). V was pared by 6 bases and J by 10 bases, with 8 bases of the junction left unmatched. This CDR3 region has 15 residues. The CDR3 coding sequence is TGTGCCAGTAGGAACCCGGGACTAGCGGGAGACGAGCAGTTCTTC. It is translated as CASRNPGLAGDEQFF.

The rearrangement joins TRBV20-1 to TRBJ1-1; 8 bases align to TRBD1. CDR3 size: 11 residues. From germline, CDR1 is DFQATT and CDR2 SNEGSKA (reference sequence). The ends lost 6 bases at V and 8 bases at J; junction bases unmatched: 5. The CDR3 here is CSAATGGEAFF. The CDR3 DNA is TGCAGTGCGGCCACAGGGGGGGAAGCTTTCTTT.

The chain carries TRBV20-1 and TRBJ1-1, with TRBD1 as a possible D gene (5 bases). V was clipped by 1 base and J by 1 base, with 16 bases between them. CDR3 length: 16 residues. Germline V gene data show CDR1 as DFQATT and CDR2 as SNEGSKA (reference sequence). The CDR3 bases are TGCAGTGCTAGAGTTCTGAGGGACTCTGGGAACACTGAAGCTTTCTTT. It translates to CSARVLRDSGNTEAFF.

V and J are TRBV15 and TRBJ2-5; TRBD1 agrees at 7 bases. The V segment lost 3 bases and the J segment 1 base; nucleotides outside the gene matches: 5. This CDR3 comprises 15 residues. Germline CDR1 reads LNHNV; CDR2 reads YYDKDF (reference sequence). The CDR3, as DNA: TGTGCCACCAGCAGCCATAACAGGGGCCAAGAGACCCAGTACTTC. The encoded protein is CATSSHNRGQETQYF. Together with reference TRBV15 and TRBJ2-5, the CDR3 gives the full variable domain: DAMVIQNPRYQVTQFGKPVTLSCSQTLNHNVMYWYQQKSSQAPKLLFHYYDKDFNNEADTPDNFQSRRPNTSFCFLDIRSPGLGDTAMYLCATSSHNRGQETQYFGPGTRLLVL.

Remarks on this clonotype: One end of the junction is discordant with germline, which a read error may explain. The chain carries TRBV7-4 and TRBJ1-2; 8 bases agree with TRBD1. This CDR3 is 14 amino acids long. Germline CDR1 SGHVT, CDR2 SQSDAQ. The DNA for the CDR3 is TGTGTCAGCAGCGGACAGGGAGACCACTATGGCTACACCTTC. Its translation is CVSSGQGDHYGYTF.

In this sample, this clonotype turned up a few times. The chain couples TRBV6-5 to TRBJ2-7; D perhaps matches TRBD1 (6 bases). There are 14 residues in the CDR3. Germline CDR1 reads MNHEY; CDR2 reads SVGAGI. The V end lost 2 bases, the J end lost 4 bases, and 12 bases lay between the germline ends. The CDR3 here is CASSYMAGAYEQYF. CDR3 sequence (DNA): TGTGCCAGCAGTTACATGGCAGGGGCTTACGAGCAGTACTTC.

J is TRBJ2-6 and V is TRBV19, with D possibly being TRBD1 (5 bases). The CDR3 runs to 16 residues. Per germline, CDR1 LNHDA and CDR2 SQIVND (reference sequence). V dropped 2 bases and J dropped 4 bases, with 12 bases sitting between them. The CDR3 spells CASSIKGSQGANVLTF. The CDR3 DNA is TGTGCCAGTAGTATAAAGGGGTCTCAAGGGGCCAACGTCCTGACTTTC.

The chain has TRBV6-5 and TRBJ1-1, with D perhaps matching TRBD1 (5 bases). The length of the CDR3 is 14 residues. Germline CDR1 and CDR2: MNHEY and SVGAGI. V shed 0 bases and J shed 1 base, with 6 bases lying between them. The DNA of the CDR3 is TGTGCCAGCAGTTACTCCGGGGCGAACACTGAAGCTTTCTTT. Residues: CASSYSGANTEAFF.

The gene calls are TRBV29-1 and TRBJ1-2; 8 nucleotides align to TRBD1. Germline lookup yields CDR1 SQVTM and CDR2 ANQGSEA. The CDR3 extends over 12 amino acids. J gave up 6 bases and V 5 bases, and 5 bases lay outside the gene matches. In DNA form, the CDR3 reads TGCAGCGTTTCAGGGGGCCCACATGGCTACACCTTC. It yields the protein CSVSGGPHGYTF.

This clonotype was seen ten or more times. The chain recombines TRBV20-1 with TRBJ1-4; 8 positions match TRBD1. CDR3 length equals 12 residues. Germline assignment: CDR1 DFQATT and CDR2 SNEGSKA (reference sequence). V lost 4 bases to trimming and J lost 8 bases; unmatched junction nucleotides: 3. CDR3 in amino acids: CSATDRGEKLFF. DNA for the CDR3: TGCAGTGCTACCGACAGGGGAGAAAAACTGTTTTTT.

In the case of this clonotype: This sequence may be a read error, since a much larger clone differs from it by one base. The chain links TRBV15 to TRBJ1-2; tentatively, D is TRBD1 (5 bases). The CDR3 runs to 13 residues. CDR1 is LNHNV, CDR2 YYDKDF, per germline (reference sequence). Between the trimmed V and J ends, which lost 0 bases and 7 bases, there was a span of 9 bases. The CDR3 loop reads CATSRELGAGYTF. The CDR3 DNA is TGTGCCACCAGCAGAGAACTAGGGGCTGGCTACACCTTC.

This clonotype was detected only a few times. The J gene is TRBJ2-2, the V gene TRBV9; D gene uncertain. The CDR3 runs to 14 residues. Germline CDR1 SGDLS, CDR2 YYNGEE. The V gene lost 5 bases and the J gene lost 5 bases, with 13 bases spanning the gap. Written as DNA, the CDR3 is TGTGCCAGCAGTTACAGTGGGGTGACCGGGGAGCTGTTTTTT. This gives the protein CASSYSGVTGELFF.

This clonotype was found a few times. The chain has TRBV19 and TRBJ1-5; D may be TRBD1 (6 bases). CDR1 is LNHDA and CDR2 is SQIVND in the germline V gene (reference sequence). This CDR3 region has 16 residues. V lost 6 bases, J lost 3 bases, and 18 bases lay in between. The DNA of the CDR3 is TGTGCCAGTAGCACAGGACAGAAGGGGTACAATCAGCCCCAGCATTTT. Its protein product is CASSTGQKGYNQPQHF.

The genes are TRBV19 and TRBJ1-2; 9 bases align to TRBD1. The CDR3 is made up of 12 amino acids. The germline V gene has CDR1 LNHDA and CDR2 SQIVND (reference sequence). The chain's CDR3 is CATSGTGIGYTF. DNA for the CDR3: TGTGCTACATCCGGGACAGGGATAGGCTACACCTTC.

This clonotype has ten or more counts. The chain combines TRBV6-1 with TRBJ1-1; D ambiguous. Per germline, CDR1 MNHNS and CDR2 SASEGT. CDR3 length equals 12 residues. Trimming took 5 bases from V and 3 from J, leaving 7 bases between them. CDR3 residues: CASSYPDTEAFF. In nucleotides, the CDR3 is TGTGCCAGCAGTTACCCAGACACTGAAGCTTTCTTT.